The 14 T cell receptor beta chains given below trace back to one sample, sequenced in a study of control samples from healthy donors and cancer patients. Profiling relied on immunoSEQ multiplex PCR, and the TCRdb table lists in-frame clones only, not all of them. The table shows approximately 120,000 clones, with 75% to 90% occurring only once. The source material was blood. The receptors were gathered from a woman in her fifties or sixties in good health.

The chain has TRBV11-3 and TRBJ2-1; 8 bases are a match to TRBD2. Germline CDR1 and CDR2: SGHNT and YENEEA. The CDR3 is made up of 13 amino acids. With 5 bases clipped from V and 13 bases from J, the junction kept 10 bases outside the gene matches. The CDR3 reads CASSGEAGGEQFF. CDR3 in DNA: TGTGCCAGCAGCGGGGAGGCCGGGGGGGAACAGTTCTTC.

V is TRBV10-3 and J is TRBJ1-6, with D unresolved. V was clipped by 6 bases and J by 10 bases, with 16 bases between them. Germline-derived CDR1 and CDR2 are ENHRY and SYGVKD. The CDR3 consists of 14 residues. As DNA, the CDR3 is TGTGCCATCAGGGGTACCCGTTGGGAATCACCCCTCCACTTT. This encodes CAIRGTRWESPLHF.

The chain uses TRBV7-2 and TRBJ2-7, with 8 bases fitting TRBD2. Germline V CDR1 and CDR2: SGHTA, FQGNSA. Unmatched junction bases numbered 4, after V lost 1 base and J lost 2 bases. The CDR3 extends over 15 amino acids. The CDR3: CASSLGGGSPYEQYF. The CDR3 DNA reads as TGTGCCAGCAGCTTAGGCGGGGGGTCTCCCTACGAGCAGTACTTC.

The rearrangement links TRBV12-3 or TRBV12-4 to TRBJ2-1; the D is unclear. V shed 3 bases and J shed 10 bases, with 10 bases lying between them. The CDR3 runs to 12 residues. CDR3 in amino acids: CASSFISAEQFF. The CDR3 DNA reads TGTGCCAGCAGTTTTATATCGGCCGAGCAGTTCTTC.

The chain carries TRBV5-1 and TRBJ2-2, with D unclear. This CDR3 region has 12 residues. Trimming pared 1 base from V and 8 bases from J, leaving 6 bases between. From germline, CDR1 is SGHRS and CDR2 YFSETQ. CDR3 sequence (DNA): TGCGCCAGCAGCTTGCGAGTGGGGGAGCTGTTTTTT. This codes for CASSLRVGELFF.

The chain employs TRBV27 and TRBJ1-2; 7 bases agree with TRBD1. Germline assignment: CDR1 MNHEY and CDR2 SMNVEV (reference sequence). The CDR3 has 15 residues. J lost 3 bases, V lost 4 bases, and 8 bases had no gene match. The CDR3 spells CASSYTGEWDYGYTF. In DNA, the CDR3 is TGTGCCAGCAGTTACACAGGGGAATGGGACTATGGCTACACCTTC.

This clone was observed a few times. The DNA for the CDR3 is TGTGCCAGTAGTACCCGCCCCGAGGGCCACGAGCAGTACTTC. The encoded protein is CASSTRPEGHEQYF. The chain links TRBV19 to TRBJ2-7; possibly TRBD2 for D (5 bases). Germline lookup yields CDR1 LNHDA and CDR2 SQIVND (reference sequence). This CDR3 is built from 14 residues. Deletions cut 4 bases from V and 5 bases from J, with 15 bases between.

This chain uses TRBV21-1 with TRBJ2-3. TRBV21-1 corresponds to a pseudogene. The CDR3 runs 17 residues. The CDR3 DNA follows: TGTGCCAGCAGCAGCCGGGATGGGGGAGATAACACAGATACGCAGTATTTT. Amino acids: CASSSRDGGDNTDTQYF.

The V call is TRBV11-3, the J call TRBJ2-2; TRBD2 agrees at 11 bases. The CDR3 is made up of 14 amino acids. Germline-derived CDR1 and CDR2 are SGHNT and YENEEA. The trim removed 6 bases at V and 11 bases at J, leaving 8 bases unmatched. In nucleotides, the CDR3 is TGTGCCAGCAGGGAAGGACTAGCGGGTGGAGAGCTGTTTTTT. Translating gives CASREGLAGGELFF.

This clone was recorded only once. The chain is built from TRBV27 and TRBJ1-5; 7 bases fit TRBD1. The CDR3 extends over 15 amino acids. Germline CDR1 and CDR2: MNHEY and SMNVEV (reference sequence). With 6 bases clipped from V and 5 bases from J, the junction kept 10 bases outside the gene matches. This CDR3 is CASSAKRGRDQPQHF. DNA for the CDR3: TGTGCCAGCAGCGCTAAAAGGGGGCGGGATCAGCCCCAGCATTTT.

The V gene is TRBV6-5, the J gene TRBJ1-5, with 8 bases lining up with TRBD1. The ends lost 5 bases at V and 8 bases at J; junction bases unmatched: 8. Germline loops: CDR1 MNHEY, CDR2 SVGAGI. CDR3 size: 14 residues. The CDR3, as DNA: TGTGCCAGCAGTAAGTGGACAGGGAGTGAGCCCCAGCATTTT. Translation gives CASSKWTGSEPQHF.

This clone came up once. The V call is TRBV5-1, the J call TRBJ1-4; 7 bases align to TRBD1. The CDR3 consists of 13 residues. Trimming at V came to 2 bases and at J to 8 bases, leaving 3 bases not matched to a gene. CDR1 is SGHRS and CDR2 is YFSETQ in the germline V gene. The CDR3 is CASSLGGDEKLFF. The CDR3 DNA follows: TGCGCCAGCAGCTTAGGGGGCGACGAAAAACTGTTTTTT.

This clone was seen a single time. The V gene is TRBV6-5, the J gene TRBJ2-5, with D perhaps assigned TRBD1 or TRBD2 (6 bases each). The V gene's germline CDR1 is MNHEY and CDR2 SVGAGI. Deletions cut 7 bases from V and 5 bases from J, with 14 bases between. The CDR3 extends over 13 amino acids. The CDR3 protein is CASNPGAQETQYF. In DNA, the CDR3 is TGTGCCAGCAACCCGGGGGCCCAGGAGACCCAGTACTTC.

This clone was observed a handful of times. V usage is TRBV6-4 and J usage is TRBJ2-2; D gene uncertain. V gave up 3 bases and J gave up 4 bases, with 9 bases separating them. The CDR3 spans 14 residues. CDR1 and CDR2 from the germline V gene are MRHNA and SNTAGT. This chain's CDR3 is CASSDTYSTGELFF. The CDR3 region has the DNA TGTGCCAGCAGTGATACCTATTCCACCGGGGAGCTGTTTTTT.